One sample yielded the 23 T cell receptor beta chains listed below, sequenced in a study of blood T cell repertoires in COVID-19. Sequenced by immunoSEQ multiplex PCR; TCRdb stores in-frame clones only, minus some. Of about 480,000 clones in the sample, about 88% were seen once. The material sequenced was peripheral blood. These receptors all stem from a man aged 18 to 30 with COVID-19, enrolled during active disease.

The CDR3 reads CASKTGLQETQYF. In nucleotides, the CDR3 is TGTGCCAGCAAAACGGGTTTACAAGAGACCCAGTACTTC. The genes are TRBV5-4 and TRBJ2-5; D is ambiguous. The V end lost 6 bases, the J end lost 2 bases, and 11 bases lay between the germline ends. The CDR3 contains 13 residues. CDR1 and CDR2 (germline): SGHNT, YYREEE (reference sequence).

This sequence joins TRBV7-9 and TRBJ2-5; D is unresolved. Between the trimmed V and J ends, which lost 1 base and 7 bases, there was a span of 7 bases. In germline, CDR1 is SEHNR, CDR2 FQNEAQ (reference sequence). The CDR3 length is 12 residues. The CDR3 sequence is CASSLGFGTQYF. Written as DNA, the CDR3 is TGTGCCAGCAGCTTAGGGTTCGGGACCCAGTACTTC. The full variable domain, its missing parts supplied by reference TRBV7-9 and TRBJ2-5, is DTGVSQNPRHKITKRGQNVTFRCDPISEHNRLYWYRQTLGQGPEFLTYFQNEAQLEKSRLLSDRFSAERPKGSFSTLEIQRTEQGDSAMYLCASSLGFGTQYFGPGTRLLVL.

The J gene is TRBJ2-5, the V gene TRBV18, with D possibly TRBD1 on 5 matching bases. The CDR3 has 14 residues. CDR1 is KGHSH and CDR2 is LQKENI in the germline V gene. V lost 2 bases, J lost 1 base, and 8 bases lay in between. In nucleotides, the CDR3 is TGTGCCAGCTCACCAAGACAGCTCCAAGAGACCCAGTACTTC. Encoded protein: CASSPRQLQETQYF.

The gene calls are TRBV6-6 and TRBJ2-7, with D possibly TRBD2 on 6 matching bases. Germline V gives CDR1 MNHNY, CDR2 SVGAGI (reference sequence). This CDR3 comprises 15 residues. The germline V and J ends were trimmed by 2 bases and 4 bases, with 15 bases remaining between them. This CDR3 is CASSYDQGLNYEQYF. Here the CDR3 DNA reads TGTGCCAGCAGTTACGATCAGGGACTGAATTACGAGCAGTACTTC.

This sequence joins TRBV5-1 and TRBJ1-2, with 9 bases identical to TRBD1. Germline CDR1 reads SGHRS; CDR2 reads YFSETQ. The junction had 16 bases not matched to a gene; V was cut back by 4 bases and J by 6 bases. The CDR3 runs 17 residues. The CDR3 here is CASSPTGTGIGENGYTF. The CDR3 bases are TGCGCCAGCAGCCCAACCGGGACAGGGATCGGAGAGAATGGCTACACCTTC.

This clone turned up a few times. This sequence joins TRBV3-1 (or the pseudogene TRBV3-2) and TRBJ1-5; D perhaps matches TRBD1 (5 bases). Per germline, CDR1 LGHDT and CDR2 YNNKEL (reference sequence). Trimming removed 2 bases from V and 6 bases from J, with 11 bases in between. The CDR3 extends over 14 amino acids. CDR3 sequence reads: CASSQRGSRQPQHF. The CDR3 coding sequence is TGTGCCAGCAGCCAAAGGGGCAGTCGTCAGCCCCAGCATTTT.

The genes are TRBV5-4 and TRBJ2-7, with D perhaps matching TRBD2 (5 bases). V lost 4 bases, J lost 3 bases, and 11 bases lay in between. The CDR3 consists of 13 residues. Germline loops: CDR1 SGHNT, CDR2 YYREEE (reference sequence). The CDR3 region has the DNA TGTGCCAGCAGCCCCGCTACTAGCTACGAGCAGTACTTC. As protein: CASSPATSYEQYF. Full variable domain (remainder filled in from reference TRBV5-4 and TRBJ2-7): ETGVTQSPTHLIKTRGQQVTLRCSSQSGHNTVSWYQQALGQGPQFIFQYYREEENGRGNFPPRFSGLQFPNYSSELNVNALELDDSALYLCASSPATSYEQYFGPGTRLTVT.

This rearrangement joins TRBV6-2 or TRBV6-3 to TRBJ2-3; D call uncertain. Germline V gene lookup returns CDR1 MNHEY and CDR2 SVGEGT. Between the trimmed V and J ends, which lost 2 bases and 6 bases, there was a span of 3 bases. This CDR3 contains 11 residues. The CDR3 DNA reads TGTGCCAGCAGTTACCAGGATACGCAGTATTTT. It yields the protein CASSYQDTQYF.

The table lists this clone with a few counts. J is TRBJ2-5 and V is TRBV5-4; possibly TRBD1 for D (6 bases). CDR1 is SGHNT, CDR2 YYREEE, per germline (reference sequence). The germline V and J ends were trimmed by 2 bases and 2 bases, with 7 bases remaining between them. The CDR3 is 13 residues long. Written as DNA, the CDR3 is TGTGCCAGCAGCTTCCAGGGGCAAGAGACCCAGTACTTC. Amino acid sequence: CASSFQGQETQYF.

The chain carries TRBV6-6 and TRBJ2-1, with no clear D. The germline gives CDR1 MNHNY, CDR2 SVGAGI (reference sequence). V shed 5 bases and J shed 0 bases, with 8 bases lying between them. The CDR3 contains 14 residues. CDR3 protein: CASSRVSSYNEQFF. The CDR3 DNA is TGTGCCAGCAGTCGGGTGAGCTCCTACAATGAGCAGTTCTTC.

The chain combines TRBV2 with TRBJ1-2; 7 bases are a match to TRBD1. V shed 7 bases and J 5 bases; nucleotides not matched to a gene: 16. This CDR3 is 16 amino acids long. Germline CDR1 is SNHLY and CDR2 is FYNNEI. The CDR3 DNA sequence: TGTGCCAGCACCCCAAGAACTTCGACAGGGAATTATGGCTACACCTTC. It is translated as CASTPRTSTGNYGYTF.

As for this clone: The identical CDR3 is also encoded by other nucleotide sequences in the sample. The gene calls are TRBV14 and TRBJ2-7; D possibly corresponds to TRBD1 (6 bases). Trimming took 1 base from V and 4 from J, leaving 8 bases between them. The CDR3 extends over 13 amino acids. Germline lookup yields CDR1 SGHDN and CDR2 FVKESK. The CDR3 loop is CASSQGRGYEQYF. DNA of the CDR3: TGTGCCAGCAGCCAAGGCAGGGGATACGAGCAGTACTTC.

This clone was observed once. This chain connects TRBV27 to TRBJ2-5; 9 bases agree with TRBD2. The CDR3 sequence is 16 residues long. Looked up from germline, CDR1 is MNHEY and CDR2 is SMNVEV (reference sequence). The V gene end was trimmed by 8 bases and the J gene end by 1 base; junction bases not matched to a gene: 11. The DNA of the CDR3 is TGTGCCAGCCGGGTATTTTCTAGCGGGGTCCAAGAGACCCAGTACTTC. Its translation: CASRVFSSGVQETQYF.

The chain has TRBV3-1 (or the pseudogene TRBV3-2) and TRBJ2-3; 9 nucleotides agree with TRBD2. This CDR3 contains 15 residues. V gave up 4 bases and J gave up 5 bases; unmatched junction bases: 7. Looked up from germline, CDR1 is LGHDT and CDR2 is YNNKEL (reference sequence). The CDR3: CASSRSGAGGDTQYF. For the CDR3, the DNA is TGTGCCAGCAGCCGATCAGGAGCGGGAGGAGATACGCAGTATTTT.

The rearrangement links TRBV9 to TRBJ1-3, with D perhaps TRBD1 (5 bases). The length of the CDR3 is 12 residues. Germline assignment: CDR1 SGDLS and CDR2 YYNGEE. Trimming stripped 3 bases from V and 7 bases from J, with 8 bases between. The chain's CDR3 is CASSGEGNTIYF. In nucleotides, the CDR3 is TGTGCCAGCAGCGGGGAGGGGAACACCATATATTTT.

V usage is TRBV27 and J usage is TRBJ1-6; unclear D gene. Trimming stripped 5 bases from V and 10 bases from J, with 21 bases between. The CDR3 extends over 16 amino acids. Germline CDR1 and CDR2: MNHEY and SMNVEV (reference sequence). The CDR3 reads CASSPDRLSRGSPLHF. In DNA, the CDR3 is TGTGCCAGCAGTCCCGATCGGCTGAGTCGAGGCTCACCCCTCCACTTT.

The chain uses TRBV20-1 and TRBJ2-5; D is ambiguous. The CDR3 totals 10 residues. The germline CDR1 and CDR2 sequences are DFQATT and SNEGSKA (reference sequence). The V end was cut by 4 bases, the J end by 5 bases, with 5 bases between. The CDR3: CSAKSETQYF. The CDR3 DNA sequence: TGCAGTGCTAAATCGGAGACCCAGTACTTC.

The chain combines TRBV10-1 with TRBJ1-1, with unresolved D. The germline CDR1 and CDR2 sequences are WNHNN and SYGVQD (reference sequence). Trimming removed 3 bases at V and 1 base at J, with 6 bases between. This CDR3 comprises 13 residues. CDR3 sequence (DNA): TGCGCCAGCAGTGAATCCGGGAACACTGAAGCTTTCTTT. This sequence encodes CASSESGNTEAFF.

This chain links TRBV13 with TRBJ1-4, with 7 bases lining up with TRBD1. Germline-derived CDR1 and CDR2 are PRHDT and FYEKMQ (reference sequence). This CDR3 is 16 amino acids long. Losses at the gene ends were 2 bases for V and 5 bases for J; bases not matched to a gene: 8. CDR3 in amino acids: CASSLRGARGNEKLFF. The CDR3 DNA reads TGTGCCAGCAGCTTACGCGGAGCCAGGGGGAATGAAAAACTGTTTTTT.

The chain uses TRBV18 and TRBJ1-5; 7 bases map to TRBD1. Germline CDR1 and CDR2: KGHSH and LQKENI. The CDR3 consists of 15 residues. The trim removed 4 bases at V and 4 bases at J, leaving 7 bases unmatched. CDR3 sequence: CASSLRTGGNQPQHF. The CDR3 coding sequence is TGTGCCAGCTCACTCAGGACAGGAGGAAATCAGCCCCAGCATTTT.

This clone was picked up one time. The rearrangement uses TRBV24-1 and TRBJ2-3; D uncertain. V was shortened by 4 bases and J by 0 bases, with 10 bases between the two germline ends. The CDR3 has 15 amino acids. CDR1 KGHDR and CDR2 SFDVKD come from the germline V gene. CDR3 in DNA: TGTGCCACCAGTGACCCCCGACAAAGCACAGATACGCAGTATTTT. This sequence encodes CATSDPRQSTDTQYF.

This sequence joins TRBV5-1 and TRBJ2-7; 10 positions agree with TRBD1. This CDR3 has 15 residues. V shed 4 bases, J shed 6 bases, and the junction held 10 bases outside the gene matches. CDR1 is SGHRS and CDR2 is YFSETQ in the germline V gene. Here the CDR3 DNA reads TGCGCCAGCAGCCCAAGACAGGGGGCTGGGCTCGAGCAGTACTTC. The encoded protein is CASSPRQGAGLEQYF.

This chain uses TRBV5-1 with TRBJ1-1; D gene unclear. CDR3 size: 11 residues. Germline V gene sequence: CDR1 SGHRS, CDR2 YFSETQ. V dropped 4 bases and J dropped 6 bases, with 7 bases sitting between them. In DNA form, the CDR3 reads TGCGCCAGCAGCGACTGGTCTGAAGCTTTCTTT. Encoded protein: CASSDWSEAFF.